This TCR beta chain was obtained from a study of blood T cell repertoires in COVID-19. Overall study context: Acute-phase and convalescent COVID-19 samples originated in the United States, Italy and Spain. Sample material is recorded as cDNA or gDNA derived from T cells, B-cell-depleted T cells, or PBMCs.

The V gene's germline CDR1 is SGHVS and CDR2 FQNEAQ. With 5 bases clipped from V and 1 base from J, the junction kept 6 bases outside the gene matches. CDR3 length equals 16 residues. Authors' methods: Amplification of reference gene primers provided the estimated nucleated cell counts. TCRdb's table, derived via immunoSEQ multiplex PCR, lists solely in-frame clones and lacks some. D and trimming come from the DNA, and the V and J calls and clone size come from that table. This sample carries a few hundred thousand clones, approximately 89% of them seen once, and the ten largest clones take approximately 9.8%.

Sample: peripheral blood. V and J are TRBV7-8 and TRBJ2-3; 10 bases are a match to TRBD2. The TCR sequence derives from a man aged 35 to 55 who had recovered from COVID-19. CDR3 DNA: TGTGCCAGCAGCAAAAGGACTAGCGGAGGCACAGATACGCAGTATTTT. As protein: CASSKRTSGGTDTQYF. Full variable domain (remainder filled in from reference TRBV7-8 and TRBJ2-3): GAGVSQSPRYKVAKRGQDVALRCDPISGHVSLFWYQQALGQGPEFLTYFQNEAQLDKSGLPSDRFFAERPEGSVSTLKIQRTQQEDSAVYLCASSKRTSGGTDTQYFGPGTRLTVL.